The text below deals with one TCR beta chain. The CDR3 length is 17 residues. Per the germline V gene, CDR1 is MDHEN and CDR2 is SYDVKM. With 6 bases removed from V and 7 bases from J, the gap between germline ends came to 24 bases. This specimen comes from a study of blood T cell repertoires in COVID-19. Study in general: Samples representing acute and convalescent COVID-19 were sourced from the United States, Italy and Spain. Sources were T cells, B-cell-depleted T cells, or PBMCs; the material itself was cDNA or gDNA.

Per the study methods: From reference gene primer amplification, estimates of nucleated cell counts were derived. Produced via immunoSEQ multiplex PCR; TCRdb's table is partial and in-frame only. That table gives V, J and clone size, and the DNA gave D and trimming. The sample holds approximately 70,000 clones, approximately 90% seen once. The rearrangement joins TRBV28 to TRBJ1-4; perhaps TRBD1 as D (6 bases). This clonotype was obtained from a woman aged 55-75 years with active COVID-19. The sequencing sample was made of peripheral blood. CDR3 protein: CASRTGQGLRSGEKLFF. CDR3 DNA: TGTGCCAGCAGAACTGGCCAGGGGCTTCGGTCAGGTGAAAAACTGTTTTTT.